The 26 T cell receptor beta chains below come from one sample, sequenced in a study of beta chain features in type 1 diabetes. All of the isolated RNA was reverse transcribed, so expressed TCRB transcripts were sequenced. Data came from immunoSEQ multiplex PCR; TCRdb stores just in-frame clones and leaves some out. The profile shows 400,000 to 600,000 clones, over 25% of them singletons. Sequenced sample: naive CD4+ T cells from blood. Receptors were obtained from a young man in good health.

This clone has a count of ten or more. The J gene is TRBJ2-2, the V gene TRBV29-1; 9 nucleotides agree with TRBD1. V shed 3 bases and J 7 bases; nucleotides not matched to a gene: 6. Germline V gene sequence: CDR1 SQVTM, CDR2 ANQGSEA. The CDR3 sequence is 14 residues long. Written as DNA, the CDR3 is TGCAGCGTTGACGGGACAGGGCTAAGCGGGGAGCTGTTTTTT. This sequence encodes CSVDGTGLSGELFF.

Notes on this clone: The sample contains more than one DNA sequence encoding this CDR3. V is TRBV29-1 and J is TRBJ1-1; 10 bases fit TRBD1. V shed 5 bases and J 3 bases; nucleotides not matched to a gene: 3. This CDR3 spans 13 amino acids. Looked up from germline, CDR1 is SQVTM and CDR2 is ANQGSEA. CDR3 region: CSVRQGADTEAFF. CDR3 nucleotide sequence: TGCAGCGTTCGACAGGGGGCTGACACTGAAGCTTTCTTT.

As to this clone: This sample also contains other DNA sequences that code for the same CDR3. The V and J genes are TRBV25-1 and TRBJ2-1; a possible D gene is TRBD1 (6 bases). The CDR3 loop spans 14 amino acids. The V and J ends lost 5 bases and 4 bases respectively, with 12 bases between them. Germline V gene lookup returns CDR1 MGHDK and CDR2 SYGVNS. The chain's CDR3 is CASSRAGAYNEQFF. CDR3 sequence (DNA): TGTGCCAGCAGTCGGGCAGGGGCGTACAATGAGCAGTTCTTC.

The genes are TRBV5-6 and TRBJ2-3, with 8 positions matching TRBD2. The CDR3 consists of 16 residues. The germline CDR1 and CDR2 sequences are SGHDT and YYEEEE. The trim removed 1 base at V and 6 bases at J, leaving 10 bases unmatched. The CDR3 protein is CASSLLQGLVSDTQYF. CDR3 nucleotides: TGTGCCAGCAGCTTGTTACAGGGACTAGTCTCGGATACGCAGTATTTT. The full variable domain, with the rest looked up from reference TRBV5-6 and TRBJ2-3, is DAGVTQSPTHLIKTRGQQVTLRCSPKSGHDTVSWYQQALGQGPQFIFQYYEEEERQRGNFPDRFSGHQFPNYSSELNVNALLLGDSALYLCASSLLQGLVSDTQYFGPGTRLTVL.

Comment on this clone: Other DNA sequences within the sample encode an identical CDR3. CDR3 bases: TGTGCCAGCAGCGTAGCTGCCTACAATGAGCAGTTCTTC. This codes for CASSVAAYNEQFF. The rearrangement uses TRBV9 and TRBJ2-1; D not certain. Trimming took 0 bases from V and 2 from J, leaving 3 bases between them. The CDR3 extends over 13 amino acids. The germline V gene encodes CDR1 SGDLS and CDR2 YYNGEE.

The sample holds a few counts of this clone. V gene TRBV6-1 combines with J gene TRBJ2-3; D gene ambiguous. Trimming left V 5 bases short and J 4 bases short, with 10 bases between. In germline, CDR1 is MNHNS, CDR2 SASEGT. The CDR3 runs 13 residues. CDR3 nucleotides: TGTGCCAGCAGTACCCGAACTGCAGATACGCAGTATTTT. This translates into CASSTRTADTQYF.

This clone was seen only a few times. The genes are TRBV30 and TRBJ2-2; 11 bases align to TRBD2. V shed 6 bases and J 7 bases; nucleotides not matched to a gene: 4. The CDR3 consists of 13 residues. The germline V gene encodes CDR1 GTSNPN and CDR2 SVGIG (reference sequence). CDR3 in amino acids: CACSGRADGELFF. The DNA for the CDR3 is TGTGCCTGTAGCGGGAGGGCCGACGGGGAGCTGTTTTTT.

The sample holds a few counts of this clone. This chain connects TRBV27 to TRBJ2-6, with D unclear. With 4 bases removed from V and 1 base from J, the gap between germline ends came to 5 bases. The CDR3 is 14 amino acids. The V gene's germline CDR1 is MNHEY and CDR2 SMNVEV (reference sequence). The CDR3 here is CASSSLSGANVLTF. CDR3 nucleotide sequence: TGTGCCAGCAGTTCGCTATCTGGGGCCAACGTCCTGACTTTC.

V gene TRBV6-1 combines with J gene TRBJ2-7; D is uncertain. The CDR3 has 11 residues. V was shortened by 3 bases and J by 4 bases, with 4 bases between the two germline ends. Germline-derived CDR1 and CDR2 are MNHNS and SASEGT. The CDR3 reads CASSEKYEQYF. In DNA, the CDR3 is TGTGCCAGCAGTGAGAAATACGAGCAGTACTTC.

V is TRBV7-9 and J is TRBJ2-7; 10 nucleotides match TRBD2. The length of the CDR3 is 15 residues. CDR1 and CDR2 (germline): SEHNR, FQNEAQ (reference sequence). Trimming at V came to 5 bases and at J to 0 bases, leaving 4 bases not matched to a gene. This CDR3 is CASSRSGRASYEQYF. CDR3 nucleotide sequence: TGTGCCAGCAGCCGAAGCGGGAGGGCCTCCTACGAGCAGTACTTC.

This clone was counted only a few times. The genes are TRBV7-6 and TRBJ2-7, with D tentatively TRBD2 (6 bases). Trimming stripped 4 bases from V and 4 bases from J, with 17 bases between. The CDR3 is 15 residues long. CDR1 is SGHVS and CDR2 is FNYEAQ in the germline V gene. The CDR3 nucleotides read TGTGCCAGCAGCTCGCGTCGCGGGGTGGGGTACGAGCAGTACTTC. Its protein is CASSSRRGVGYEQYF.

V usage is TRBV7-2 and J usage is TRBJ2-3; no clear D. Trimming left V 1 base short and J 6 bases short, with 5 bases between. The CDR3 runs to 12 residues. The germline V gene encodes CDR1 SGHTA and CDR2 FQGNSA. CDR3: CASSLGLDTQYF. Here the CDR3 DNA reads TGTGCCAGCAGCTTAGGATTGGATACGCAGTATTTT.

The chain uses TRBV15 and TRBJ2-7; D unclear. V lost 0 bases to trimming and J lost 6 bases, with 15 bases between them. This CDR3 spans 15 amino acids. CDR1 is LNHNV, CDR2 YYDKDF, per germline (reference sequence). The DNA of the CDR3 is TGTGCCACCAGCAGAGATCAAGTTGCAGCGAGCGAGCAGTACTTC. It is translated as CATSRDQVAASEQYF.

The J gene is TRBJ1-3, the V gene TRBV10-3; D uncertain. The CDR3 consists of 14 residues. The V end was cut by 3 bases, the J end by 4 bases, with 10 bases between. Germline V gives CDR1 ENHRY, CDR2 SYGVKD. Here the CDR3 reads CAISEWFSGNTIYF. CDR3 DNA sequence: TGTGCCATCAGTGAATGGTTTTCCGGAAACACCATATATTTT.

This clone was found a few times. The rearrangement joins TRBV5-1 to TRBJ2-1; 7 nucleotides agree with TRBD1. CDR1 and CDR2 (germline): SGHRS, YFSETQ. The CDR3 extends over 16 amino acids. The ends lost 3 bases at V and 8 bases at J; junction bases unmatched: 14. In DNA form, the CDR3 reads TGCGCCAGCAGCTGGGCCGGGACAGAGGCCCGGGATGAGCAGTTCTTC. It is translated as CASSWAGTEARDEQFF.

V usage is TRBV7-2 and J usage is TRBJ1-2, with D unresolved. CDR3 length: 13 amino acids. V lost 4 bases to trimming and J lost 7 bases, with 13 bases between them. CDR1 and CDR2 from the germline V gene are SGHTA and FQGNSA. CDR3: CASSSGYRGGYTF. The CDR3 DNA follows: TGTGCCAGCAGCTCGGGGTATAGAGGTGGCTACACCTTC.

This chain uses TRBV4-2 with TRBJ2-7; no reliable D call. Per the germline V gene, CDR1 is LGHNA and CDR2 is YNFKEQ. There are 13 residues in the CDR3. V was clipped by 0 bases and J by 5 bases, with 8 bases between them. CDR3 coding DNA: TGTGCCAGCAGCCAAGATCCCAGGAACGAGCAGTACTTC. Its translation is CASSQDPRNEQYF.

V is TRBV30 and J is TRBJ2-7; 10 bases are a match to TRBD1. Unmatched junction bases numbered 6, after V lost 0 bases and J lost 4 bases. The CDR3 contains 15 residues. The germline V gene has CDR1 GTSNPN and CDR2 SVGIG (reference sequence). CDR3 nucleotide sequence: TGTGCCTGGAGTGTCGGGACAGGGGAAGGGTACGAGCAGTACTTC. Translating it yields CAWSVGTGEGYEQYF. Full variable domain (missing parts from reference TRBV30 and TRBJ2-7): SQTIHQWPATLVQPVGSPLSLECTVEGTSNPNLYWYRQAAGRGLQLLFYSVGIGQISSEVPQNLSASRPQDRQFILSSKKLLLSDSGFYLCAWSVGTGEGYEQYFGPGTRLTVT.

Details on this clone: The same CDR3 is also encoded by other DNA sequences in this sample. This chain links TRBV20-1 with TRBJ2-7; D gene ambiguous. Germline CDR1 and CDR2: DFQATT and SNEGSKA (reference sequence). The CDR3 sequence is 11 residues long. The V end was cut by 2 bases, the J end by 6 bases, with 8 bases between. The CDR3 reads CSARSLGEQYF. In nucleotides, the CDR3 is TGCAGTGCTAGATCCCTCGGCGAGCAGTACTTC.

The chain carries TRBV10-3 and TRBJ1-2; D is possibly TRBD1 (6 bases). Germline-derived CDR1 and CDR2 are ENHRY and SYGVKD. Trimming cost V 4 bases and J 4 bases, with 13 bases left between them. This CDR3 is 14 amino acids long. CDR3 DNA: TGTGCCATCAGTGGGACAGCCTCCGCCTATGGCTACACCTTC. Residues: CAISGTASAYGYTF.

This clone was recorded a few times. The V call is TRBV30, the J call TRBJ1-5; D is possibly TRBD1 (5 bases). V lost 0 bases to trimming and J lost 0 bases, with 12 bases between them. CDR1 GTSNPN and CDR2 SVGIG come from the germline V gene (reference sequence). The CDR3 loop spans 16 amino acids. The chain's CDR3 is CAWSVGTSYSNQPQHF. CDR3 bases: TGTGCCTGGAGTGTAGGGACCTCATATAGCAATCAGCCCCAGCATTTT.

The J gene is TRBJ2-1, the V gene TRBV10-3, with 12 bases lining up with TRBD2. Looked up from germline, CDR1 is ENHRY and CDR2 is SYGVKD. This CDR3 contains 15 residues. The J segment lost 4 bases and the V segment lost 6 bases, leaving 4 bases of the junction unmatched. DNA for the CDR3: TGTGCCATCAGCGGGACTAGCGGGCGATACAATGAGCAGTTCTTC. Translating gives CAISGTSGRYNEQFF.

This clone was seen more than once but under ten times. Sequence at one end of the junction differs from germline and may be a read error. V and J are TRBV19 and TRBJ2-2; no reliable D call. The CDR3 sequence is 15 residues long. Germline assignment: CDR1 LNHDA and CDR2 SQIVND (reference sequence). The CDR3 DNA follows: TGTGCCAGTAGTGTAGAGCCACAGTATACCGGGGAGCTGTTTTTT. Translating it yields CASSVEPQYTGELFF.

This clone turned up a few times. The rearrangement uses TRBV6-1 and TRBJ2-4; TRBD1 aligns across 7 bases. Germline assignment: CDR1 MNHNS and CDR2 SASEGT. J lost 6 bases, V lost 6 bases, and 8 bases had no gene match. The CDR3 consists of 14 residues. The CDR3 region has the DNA TGTGCCAGCAGCGCGACAGGGCCGGGAAACATTCAGTACTTC. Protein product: CASSATGPGNIQYF.

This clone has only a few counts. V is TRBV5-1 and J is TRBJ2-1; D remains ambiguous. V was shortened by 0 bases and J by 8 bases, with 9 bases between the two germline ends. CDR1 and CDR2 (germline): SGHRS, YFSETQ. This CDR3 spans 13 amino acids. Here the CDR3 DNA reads TGCGCCAGCAGCTTGGTGCATCGTGATGAGCAGTTCTTC. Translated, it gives CASSLVHRDEQFF.

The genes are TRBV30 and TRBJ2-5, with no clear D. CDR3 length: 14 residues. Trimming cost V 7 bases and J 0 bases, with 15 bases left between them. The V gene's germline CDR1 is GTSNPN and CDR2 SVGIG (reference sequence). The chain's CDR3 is CALGNIRYQETQYF. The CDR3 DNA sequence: TGTGCCTTAGGGAATATAAGGTACCAAGAGACCCAGTACTTC.